This note documents a single T cell receptor beta chain sequence. Its antigen is as yet unknown. This record comes from a study of cytomegalovirus exposure and HLA in healthy donors. Study conclusions and caveats: In a later analysis, several top co-occurrence clusters appeared linked to parvovirus B19, influenza, CMV and Epstein-Barr virus. Three chains linked to CMV were shown in vitro to be specific for CMV antigens. The authors later linked a missense DCLRE1C variant to TCR beta V- and J-gene trimming.

Primers included in the PCR were 60 Vbeta and 13 Jbeta primers. Method: immunoSEQ multiplex PCR; TCRdb's copy keeps in-frame clones and lacks some. The data hold approximately 170,000 clones, with roughly 60% observed a single time. CDR3 size: 16 residues. The V segment lost 1 base and the J segment 2 bases; nucleotides outside the gene matches: 1. Germline V gene lookup returns CDR1 SGHTA and CDR2 FQGNSA. Sequences were obtained from PBMCs. The chain couples TRBV7-2 to TRBJ2-2; TRBD2 agrees at 10 bases. The clonotype was recovered from a man between 40 and 49 years old in good health and CMV-seronegative. This CDR3 reads CASSLGTSGNTGELFF. CDR3 DNA sequence: TGTGCCAGCAGCTTAGGGACTAGCGGCAACACCGGGGAGCTGTTTTTT.